This record concerns one TCR beta chain sequence. Its antigen is unidentified. The PCR used 60 Vbeta and 13 Jbeta primers. Measured with immunoSEQ multiplex PCR; TCRdb has only the in-frame clones, and not every one. Altogether around 190,000 clones are present, about 81% being singletons, with the ten largest covering about 4.4%. This entry belongs to a study of cytomegalovirus exposure and HLA in healthy donors. As for the study in general: When 350 to 500 donors were genotyped, around 77% of them were found to fall in the Caucasian-associated ancestry cluster. Study-wide points: Researchers had no immune exposure information except CMV serostatus available.

Trimming stripped 2 bases from V and 0 bases from J, with 8 bases between. Germline-derived CDR1 and CDR2 are MGHDK and SYGVNS. This CDR3 is 15 amino acids long. Material: PBMCs. This TCR was sampled from a man under 40 in good health and CMV-seropositive. The V gene is TRBV25-1, the J gene TRBJ1-5; D perhaps matches TRBD1 (5 bases). The CDR3 DNA reads TGTGCCAGCAGTGAAGGGGGGGGTAGCAATCAGCCCCAGCATTTT. Protein product: CASSEGGGSNQPQHF.